Shown below are 10 T cell receptor beta chains from a single sample sequenced in a study of blood T cell repertoires in COVID-19. Libraries were prepared by immunoSEQ multiplex PCR; TCRdb keeps only in-frame clonotypes and omits some of them. The profile covers 140,000 or so clones, with over 70% appearing a single time and less than 45% taken by the ten largest. The sequenced material came from peripheral blood. These receptors were taken from a man in his fifties or sixties who had recovered from COVID-19.

The chain employs TRBV6-5 and TRBJ2-7; D is perhaps TRBD1 (5 bases). This CDR3 region has 15 residues. Germline loops: CDR1 MNHEY, CDR2 SVGAGI. V was shortened by 5 bases and J by 1 base, with 15 bases between the two germline ends. The CDR3 DNA reads as TGTGCCAGCAGTAGGACCTTACAGGATTCCTACGAGCAGTACTTC. Protein: CASSRTLQDSYEQYF.

The rearrangement links TRBV7-2 to TRBJ2-5, with a tentative D call TRBD2 (5 bases). The CDR3 loop spans 12 amino acids. Between the trimmed V and J ends, which lost 6 bases and 5 bases, there was a span of 10 bases. Germline V gene sequence: CDR1 SGHTA, CDR2 FQGNSA. CDR3 DNA: TGTGCCAGCAGGTTTAGCGTGGAGACCCAGTACTTC. Its translation is CASRFSVETQYF.

This clone was counted between two and nine times. The CDR3 DNA is TGTGCCAGCAGCTTGAGACAGGGGGCGGCGTCTAATGAAAAACTGTTTTTT. Amino acids: CASSLRQGAASNEKLFF. The V call is TRBV7-9, the J call TRBJ1-4, with TRBD1 identical over 10 bases. V was clipped by 3 bases and J by 3 bases; unmatched bases: 7. The CDR3 runs to 17 residues. The germline CDR1 and CDR2 sequences are SEHNR and FQNEAQ (reference sequence). Full variable domain (rest looked up from reference TRBV7-9 and TRBJ1-4): DTGVSQNPRHKITKRGQNVTFRCDPISEHNRLYWYRQTLGQGPEFLTYFQNEAQLEKSRLLSDRFSAERPKGSFSTLEIQRTEQGDSAMYLCASSLRQGAASNEKLFFGSGTQLSVL.

The chain joins TRBV11-2 to TRBJ2-1; possibly TRBD2 for D (7 bases). The ends were cut back, 5 bases at V and 1 base at J, with 15 bases in the middle. CDR3 length equals 16 residues. Germline lookup yields CDR1 SGHAT and CDR2 FQNNGV. CDR3 residues: CASSINGGLSYNEQFF. CDR3 sequence (DNA): TGTGCCAGCAGCATAAACGGGGGGCTTTCCTACAATGAGCAGTTCTTC.

This clone was counted once. The V and J genes are TRBV7-2 and TRBJ2-7, with 7 bases aligning to TRBD1. Germline lookup yields CDR1 SGHTA and CDR2 FQGNSA. This CDR3 contains 14 residues. V trimming: 5 bases; J trimming: 2 bases; junction bases outside the gene matches: 6. This CDR3 reads CASSIQGSPYEQYF. As DNA, the CDR3 is TGTGCCAGCAGCATACAGGGGAGTCCCTACGAGCAGTACTTC.

This chain connects TRBV4-1 to TRBJ1-2, with TRBD1 identical over 9 bases. Germline assignment: CDR1 MGHRA and CDR2 YSYEKL. The CDR3 is 18 amino acids. With 1 base clipped from V and 8 bases from J, the junction kept 17 bases outside the gene matches. DNA of the CDR3: TGCGCCAGCAGCCAAGGGACAGGGGTGAAGGGGGCGATGCAGGGCTACACCTTC. It encodes CASSQGTGVKGAMQGYTF.

The chain joins TRBV11-2 to TRBJ1-2, with TRBD1 identical over 8 bases. The CDR3 has 15 residues. Germline V gives CDR1 SGHAT, CDR2 FQNNGV. The junction had 10 bases not matched to a gene; V was cut back by 5 bases and J by 5 bases. The DNA for the CDR3 is TGTGCCAGCAGCCCCCCGGACAGGGCGGGGTATGGCTACACCTTC. It specifies CASSPPDRAGYGYTF.

The rearrangement links TRBV2 to TRBJ1-5; 7 nucleotides line up with TRBD1. V lost 6 bases, J lost 0 bases, and 8 bases stayed unmatched. This CDR3 region has 16 residues. Germline lookup yields CDR1 SNHLY and CDR2 FYNNEI. The CDR3: CASRIPSGGSNQPQHF. DNA for the CDR3: TGTGCCAGCAGAATCCCTTCAGGGGGTAGCAATCAGCCCCAGCATTTT. Full variable domain (rest looked up from reference TRBV2 and TRBJ1-5): EPEVTQTPSHQVTQMGQEVILRCVPISNHLYFYWYRQILGQKVEFLVSFYNNEISEKSEIFDDQFSVERPDGSNFTLKIRSTKLEDSAMYFCASRIPSGGSNQPQHFGDGTRLSIL.

This clone was counted a few times. The chain employs TRBV3-1 (or the pseudogene TRBV3-2) and TRBJ1-1; 7 nucleotides align to TRBD1. CDR3 size: 15 residues. V gave up 6 bases and J gave up 4 bases; unmatched junction bases: 11. CDR1 and CDR2 from the germline V gene are LGHDT and YNNKEL (reference sequence). The CDR3 coding sequence is TGTGCCAGCAGGCTCGATAACAGGGGTGGCACTGAAGCTTTCTTT. Its protein product is CASRLDNRGGTEAFF.

Points on this clone: Compared with germline, one end of the junction differs, possibly owing to a read error. V is TRBV2 and J is TRBJ1-6, with TRBD1 identical over 7 bases. CDR3 length equals 15 residues. Germline values: CDR1 SNHLY, CDR2 FYNNEI. Here the CDR3 DNA reads TGTGCCAGCAATGAATTAGGGACAGAGAATTCACCCCTCCACTTT. Its translation is CASNELGTENSPLHF.